This entry describes one TCR beta chain. Its antigen is undetermined. A clone one base away is much larger, so this may be a read error. Lactation, pregnancy, other autoimmune disease or uncontrolled infection led to exclusion of patients. Thyroid ultrasound, orbital computed tomography, clinical symptoms, and serum thyroxine and TRAb underpinned diagnoses. Amplified regions were TCR beta CDR3 sequences from RNA transcripts. TCR CDR3 underwent first-round RT-PCR with the HTBI primer set. TCRdb re-called the multiplex PCR reads through MiXCR, storing one row per CDR3 protein. Of around 300,000 distinct CDR3 sequences listed, roughly an eighth are singletons. The sample originates from a study of T cells in Graves' hyperthyroidism and ophthalmopathy. Study-level points and caveats: Appearing also in blood were most of the thyroid clonotypes expanded above 0.001.

Germline V gene lookup returns CDR1 SNHLY and CDR2 FYNNEI. The CDR3 is 16 amino acids. The chain is built from TRBV2 and TRBJ2-1; no clear D. The receptor's source is a woman aged 40 to 49 with Graves' hyperthyroidism. Material: blood. CDR3 nucleotide sequence: TGTGTCAGCAGTGACCGGATGGGTATCCTTGGGGATGAGCAGTTCTTC. It translates to CVSSDRMGILGDEQFF.